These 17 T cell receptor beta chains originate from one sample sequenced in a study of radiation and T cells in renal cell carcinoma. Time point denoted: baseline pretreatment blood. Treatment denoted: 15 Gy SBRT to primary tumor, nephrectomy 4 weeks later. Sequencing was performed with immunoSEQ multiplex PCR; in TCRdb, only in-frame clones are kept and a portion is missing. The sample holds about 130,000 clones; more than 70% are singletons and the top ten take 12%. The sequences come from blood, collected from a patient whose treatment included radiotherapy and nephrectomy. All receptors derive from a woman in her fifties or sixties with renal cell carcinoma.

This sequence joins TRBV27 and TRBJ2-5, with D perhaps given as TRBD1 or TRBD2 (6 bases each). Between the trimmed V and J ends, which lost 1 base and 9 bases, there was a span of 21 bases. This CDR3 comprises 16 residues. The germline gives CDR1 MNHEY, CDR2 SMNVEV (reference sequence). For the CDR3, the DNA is TGTGCCAGCAGTTTATTAGGGGGGTCCGGGAACCGGGCCCAGTACTTC. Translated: CASSLLGGSGNRAQYF.

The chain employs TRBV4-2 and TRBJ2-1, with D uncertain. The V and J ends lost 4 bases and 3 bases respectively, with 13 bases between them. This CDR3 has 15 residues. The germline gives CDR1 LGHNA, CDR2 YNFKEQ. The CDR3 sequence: CASSLDLDLYNEQFF. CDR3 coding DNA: TGTGCCAGCAGCCTCGACTTAGACCTCTACAATGAGCAGTTCTTC.

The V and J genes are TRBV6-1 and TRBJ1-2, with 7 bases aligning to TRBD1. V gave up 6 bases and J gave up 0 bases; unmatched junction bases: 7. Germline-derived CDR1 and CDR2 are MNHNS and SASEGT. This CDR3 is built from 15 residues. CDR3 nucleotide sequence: TGTGCCAGCAGAAAGGAGGGACAGCCTAACTATGGCTACACCTTC. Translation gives CASRKEGQPNYGYTF.

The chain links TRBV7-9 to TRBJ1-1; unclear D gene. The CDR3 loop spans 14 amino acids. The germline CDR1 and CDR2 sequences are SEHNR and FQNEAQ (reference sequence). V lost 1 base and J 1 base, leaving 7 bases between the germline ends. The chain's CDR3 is CASSLGGGNTEAFF. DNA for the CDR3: TGTGCCAGCAGCTTAGGGGGAGGGAACACTGAAGCTTTCTTT. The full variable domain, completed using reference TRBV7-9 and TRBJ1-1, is DTGVSQNPRHKITKRGQNVTFRCDPISEHNRLYWYRQTLGQGPEFLTYFQNEAQLEKSRLLSDRFSAERPKGSFSTLEIQRTEQGDSAMYLCASSLGGGNTEAFFGQGTRLTVV.

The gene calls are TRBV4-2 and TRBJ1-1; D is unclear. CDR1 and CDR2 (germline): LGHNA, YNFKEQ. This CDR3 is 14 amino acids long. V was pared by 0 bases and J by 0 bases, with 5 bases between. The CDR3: CASSQDLVNTEAFF. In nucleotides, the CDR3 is TGTGCCAGCAGCCAAGATCTTGTGAACACTGAAGCTTTCTTT.

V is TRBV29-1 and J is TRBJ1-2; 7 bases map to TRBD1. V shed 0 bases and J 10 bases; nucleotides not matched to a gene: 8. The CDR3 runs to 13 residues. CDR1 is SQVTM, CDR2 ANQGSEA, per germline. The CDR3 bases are TGCAGCGTTGAAGAGGGAAGGGGGCTCGTCTACACCTTC. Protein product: CSVEEGRGLVYTF. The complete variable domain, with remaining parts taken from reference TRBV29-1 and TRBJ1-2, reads SAVISQKPSRDICQRGTSLTIQCQVDSQVTMMFWYRQQPGQSLTLIATANQGSEATYESGFVIDKFPISRPNLTFSTLTVSNMSPEDSSIYLCSVEEGRGLVYTFGSGTRLTVV.

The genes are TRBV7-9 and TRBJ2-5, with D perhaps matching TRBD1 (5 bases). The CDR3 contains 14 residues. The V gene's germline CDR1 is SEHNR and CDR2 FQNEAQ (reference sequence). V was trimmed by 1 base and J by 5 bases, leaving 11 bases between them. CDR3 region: CASSLVSGLETQYF. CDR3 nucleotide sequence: TGTGCCAGCAGCTTAGTGTCAGGGTTGGAGACCCAGTACTTC.

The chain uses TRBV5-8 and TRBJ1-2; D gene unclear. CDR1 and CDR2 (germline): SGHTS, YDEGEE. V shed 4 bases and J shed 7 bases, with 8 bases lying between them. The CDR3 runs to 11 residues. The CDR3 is CASSLESGYTF. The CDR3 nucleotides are TGTGCCAGCAGCCTGGAGAGTGGCTACACCTTC.

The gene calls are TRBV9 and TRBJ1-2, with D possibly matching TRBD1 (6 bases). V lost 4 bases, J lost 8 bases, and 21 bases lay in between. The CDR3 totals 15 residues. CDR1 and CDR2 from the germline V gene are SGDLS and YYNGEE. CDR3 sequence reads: CASSPTLGGHRGYTF. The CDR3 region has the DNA TGTGCCAGCAGCCCCACTCTCGGGGGCCACAGGGGCTACACCTTC.

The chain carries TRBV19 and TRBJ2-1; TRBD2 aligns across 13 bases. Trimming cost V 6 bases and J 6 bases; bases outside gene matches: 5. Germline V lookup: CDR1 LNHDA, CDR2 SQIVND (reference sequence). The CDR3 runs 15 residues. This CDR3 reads CASSQLAGGVNEQFF. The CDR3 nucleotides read TGTGCCAGTAGCCAACTAGCGGGGGGGGTCAATGAGCAGTTCTTC.

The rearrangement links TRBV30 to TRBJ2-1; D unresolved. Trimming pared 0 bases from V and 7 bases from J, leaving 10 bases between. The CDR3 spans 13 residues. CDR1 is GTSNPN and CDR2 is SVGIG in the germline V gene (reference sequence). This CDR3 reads CAWSVGLANEQFF. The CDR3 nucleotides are TGTGCCTGGAGTGTAGGGCTTGCAAATGAGCAGTTCTTC.

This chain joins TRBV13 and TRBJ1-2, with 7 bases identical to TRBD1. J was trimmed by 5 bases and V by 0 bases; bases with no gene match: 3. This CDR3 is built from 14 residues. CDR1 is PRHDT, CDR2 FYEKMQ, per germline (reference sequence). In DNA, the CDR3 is TGTGCCAGCAGCTTAGGGACAGGGTCGTATGGCTACACCTTC. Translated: CASSLGTGSYGYTF.

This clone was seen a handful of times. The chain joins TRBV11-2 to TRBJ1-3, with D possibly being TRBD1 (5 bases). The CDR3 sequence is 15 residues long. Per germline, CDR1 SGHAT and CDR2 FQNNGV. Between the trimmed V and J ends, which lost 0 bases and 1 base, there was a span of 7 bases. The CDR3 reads CASSLDGASGNTIYF. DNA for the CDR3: TGTGCCAGCAGCTTAGATGGGGCATCTGGAAACACCATATATTTT.

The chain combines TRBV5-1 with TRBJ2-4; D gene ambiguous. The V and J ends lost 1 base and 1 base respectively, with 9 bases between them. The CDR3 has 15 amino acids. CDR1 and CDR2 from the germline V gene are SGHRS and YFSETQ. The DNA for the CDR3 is TGCGCCAGCAGCTTGACGAATGTGGCCAAAAACATTCAGTACTTC. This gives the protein CASSLTNVAKNIQYF.

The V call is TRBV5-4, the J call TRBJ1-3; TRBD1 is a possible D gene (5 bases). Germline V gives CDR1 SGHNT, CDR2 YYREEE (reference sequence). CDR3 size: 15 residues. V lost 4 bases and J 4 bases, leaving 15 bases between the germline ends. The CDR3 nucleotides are TGTGCCAGCAGCCAAGGATGGGGGATGGGAAACACCATATATTTT. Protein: CASSQGWGMGNTIYF.

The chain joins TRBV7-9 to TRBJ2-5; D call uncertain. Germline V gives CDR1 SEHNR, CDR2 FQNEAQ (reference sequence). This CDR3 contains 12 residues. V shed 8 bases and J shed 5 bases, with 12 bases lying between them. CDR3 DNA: TGTGCCAGCTCAGGCCAGTGGGAGACCCAGTACTTC. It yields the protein CASSGQWETQYF.

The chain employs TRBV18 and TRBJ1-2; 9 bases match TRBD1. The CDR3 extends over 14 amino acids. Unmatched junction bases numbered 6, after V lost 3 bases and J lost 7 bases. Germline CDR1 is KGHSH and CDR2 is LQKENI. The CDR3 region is CASSPDRGEGGYTF. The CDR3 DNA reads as TGTGCCAGCTCACCCGACAGGGGGGAAGGTGGCTACACCTTC.